Following are 6 T cell receptor beta chains from one sample sequenced in a study of shared clonotypes between healthy human individuals. TCRdb's table, derived via immunoSEQ multiplex PCR, lists solely in-frame clones and lacks some. Of about 700,000 clones listed, about 90% are singletons. Naive CD8 cells lacked CD45RO and underwent positive selection for CCR7, leaving out terminally differentiated effector memory CD45RA+ cells. The sequencing input was naive CD8+ T cells sorted from blood. The receptors originated from a man aged 25-45 years in good health.

The chain links TRBV7-9 to TRBJ2-7; D might be TRBD2 (6 bases). This CDR3 spans 16 amino acids. With 5 bases removed from V and 3 bases from J, the gap between germline ends came to 20 bases. Germline loops: CDR1 SEHNR, CDR2 FQNEAQ (reference sequence). CDR3 sequence: CASSPKTRPGDYEQYF. The DNA for the CDR3 is TGTGCCAGCAGCCCTAAGACTAGACCGGGGGACTACGAGCAGTACTTC.

This chain uses TRBV27 with TRBJ2-5, with TRBD2 identical over 8 bases. Matching the DNA end better, TRBJ2-7 makes the J call doubtful. Germline V gene data show CDR1 as MNHEY and CDR2 as SMNVEV (reference sequence). The length of the CDR3 is 15 residues. CDR3 coding DNA: TGTGCCAGCAGTTTTAAAAGCGGGAGCCCCTACGAGCAGTACTTC. Protein sequence: CASSFKSGSPYEQYF.

This rearrangement joins TRBV15 to TRBJ2-3; no firm D call. Between the trimmed V and J ends, which lost 3 bases and 2 bases, there was a span of 9 bases. The CDR3 sequence is 14 residues long. Germline V gene lookup returns CDR1 LNHNV and CDR2 YYDKDF (reference sequence). As DNA, the CDR3 is TGTGCCACCAGCAGGCTTCTCACCACAGATACGCAGTATTTT. Its translation is CATSRLLTTDTQYF.

The chain joins TRBV6-5 to TRBJ2-7; either TRBD1 or TRBD2 may supply D (5 bases each). This CDR3 contains 15 residues. Germline values: CDR1 MNHEY, CDR2 SVGAGI. V gave up 4 bases and J gave up 0 bases, with 13 bases separating them. The CDR3 here is CASSSNRDGSYEQYF. DNA of the CDR3: TGTGCCAGCAGTTCAAACCGGGACGGCTCCTACGAGCAGTACTTC.

The V and J genes are TRBV6-5 and TRBJ2-7; 9 positions agree with TRBD2. Germline V CDR1 and CDR2: MNHEY, SVGAGI. The V segment lost 10 bases and the J segment 2 bases; nucleotides outside the gene matches: 3. The CDR3 sequence is 12 residues long. CDR3 protein: CATTSGAYEQYF. The CDR3 DNA reads TGTGCCACGACTAGCGGAGCCTACGAGCAGTACTTC.

The chain has TRBV13 and TRBJ1-1, with D possibly TRBD1 on 5 matching bases. Trimming removed 6 bases at V and 1 base at J, with 15 bases between. The CDR3 sequence is 15 residues long. The germline V gene encodes CDR1 PRHDT and CDR2 FYEKMQ (reference sequence). The CDR3 coding sequence is TGTGCCAGCAGTCCTAAACGGGGCAAGAACACTGAAGCTTTCTTT. Amino acids: CASSPKRGKNTEAFF.